Listed below are T cell receptor beta chains from one sample, sequenced in a study of blood T cell repertoires in COVID-19. Sequenced by immunoSEQ multiplex PCR; TCRdb stores in-frame clones only, minus some. There are hundreds of thousands of clones in the sample; about 83% occur only once, and about 2.7% lies in the top ten. Specimen: peripheral blood. Receptors were obtained from a woman between 40 and 50 years old with active or convalescent COVID-19. The conserved cysteine and the conserved F or W are not part of the CDR3 here.

J,V,CDR3
TRBJ1-2,TRBV9,ASSVVGDHGYT
TRBJ1-1,TRBV7-9,ASSLGSQTGRDEAF
TRBJ1-2,TRBV6-1,ASSESTAPNYGYT
TRBJ2-5,TRBV5-6,ASSLIQGSQETQY
TRBJ2-7,TRBV5-4,ASSPTQLLSYEQY
TRBJ2-3,TRBV24-1,ATSAVGGRNTQY
TRBJ1-1,TRBV2,ASYPGGEVGTEAF
TRBJ1-5,TRBV7-2,ASSTGLSNQPQH
TRBJ1-1,TRBV3-1/TRBV3-2,ASLARGNTEAF
TRBJ2-7,TRBV19,ASRPNSQGRAISYEQY
TRBJ2-7,TRBV6-2/TRBV6-3,ASSVDSYEQY
TRBJ2-7,TRBV10-3,AISRLAGAEQY
TRBJ1-1,TRBV2,ASSEFVASNTEAF
TRBJ1-2,TRBV7-2,ASILQTGGVGGYT
TRBJ1-1,TRBV19,ASSLQGGHMNTEAF
TRBJ2-7,TRBV7-2,ASSLNPSSYEQY